Shown below are 4 T cell receptor beta chains from a single sample sequenced in a study of T-cell reconstitution after alpha-beta-depleted transplantation in children. This sample's TCRbeta library carried unique molecular identifier barcodes. TCRdb processed the PCR reads anew with MiXCR; each CDR3 protein has one entry. The top ten clones hold under 30% of a sample with hundreds of thousands of distinct CDR3 sequences, about 16% of them seen once. The specimen was PBMCs, mostly from graft donor cells, collected 360 days after TCRalphabeta/CD19-depleted stem cell transplant. Receptors originate from a boy in the first two years of life who had a stem cell transplant for Wiskott-Aldrich syndrome, so the T cells may come from the graft donor.

This chain links TRBV28 with TRBJ2-5; the D gene is possibly TRBD1 (5 bases). The CDR3 length is 13 residues. CDR1 MDHEN and CDR2 SYDVKM come from the germline V gene. V dropped 7 bases and J dropped 4 bases, with 13 bases sitting between them. In DNA form, the CDR3 reads TGTGCCAGCAACTCAGGGATACGAGAGACCCAGTACTTC. Its protein is CASNSGIRETQYF. The full variable domain, in which reference TRBV28 and TRBJ2-5 provide the parts outside the CDR3, is DVKVTQSSRYLVKRTGEKVFLECVQDMDHENMFWYRQDPGLGLRLIYFSYDVKMKEKGDIPEGYSVSREKKERFSLILESASTNQTSMYLCASNSGIRETQYFGPGTRLLVL.

The chain employs TRBV9 and TRBJ2-2, with D unclear. From germline, CDR1 is SGDLS and CDR2 YYNGEE. CDR3 length: 14 amino acids. Trimming pared 3 bases from V and 7 bases from J, leaving 13 bases between. The CDR3 sequence is CASSGPGWGGELFF. The CDR3 region has the DNA TGTGCCAGCAGCGGACCCGGCTGGGGCGGGGAGCTGTTTTTT.

In its sample, this clonotype was seen many times. J is TRBJ2-1 and V is TRBV24-1, with D unresolved. The CDR3 totals 14 residues. The germline CDR1 and CDR2 sequences are KGHDR and SFDVKD. V was clipped by 12 bases and J by 0 bases, with 14 bases between them. CDR3 in amino acids: CAEEGRSSYNEQFF. The CDR3 DNA sequence: TGTGCCGAGGAAGGGCGGAGCTCCTACAATGAGCAGTTCTTC.

The rearrangement uses TRBV5-1 and TRBJ2-2, with 9 positions matching TRBD1. CDR3 length equals 15 residues. The germline V gene encodes CDR1 SGHRS and CDR2 YFSETQ. After removal of 4 bases from V and 4 bases from J, the junction contained 5 bases not matched to a gene. The CDR3, as DNA: TGCGCCAGCAGCGTACCGGGACAGGGCACCGGGGAGCTGTTTTTT. It codes for CASSVPGQGTGELFF.